The T cell receptor (beta chain) under discussion was sequenced for a study of cytomegalovirus exposure and HLA in healthy donors. Regarding the study as a whole: The majority of TCR sequences were rare, yet some public TCRs appeared in many donors.

To note about this clone: Its cognate antigen is unknown.

Assay used: immunoSEQ multiplex PCR; TCRdb lists only in-frame clones, some missing. The table lists some 210,000 clones, roughly 84% of them singletons. V gave up 3 bases and J gave up 8 bases; unmatched junction bases: 11. The CDR3 totals 15 residues. CDR1 and CDR2 (germline): LNHDA, SQIVND (reference sequence). Sequencing was carried out using PBMCs. The V and J genes are TRBV19 and TRBJ2-3, with 7 bases fitting TRBD2. The TCR sequence derives from a young woman in good health and CMV-seropositive. The CDR3 is CASSIDGGGGRTQYF. CDR3 DNA sequence: TGTGCCAGTAGTATTGATGGGGGGGGAGGCCGTACGCAGTATTTT.